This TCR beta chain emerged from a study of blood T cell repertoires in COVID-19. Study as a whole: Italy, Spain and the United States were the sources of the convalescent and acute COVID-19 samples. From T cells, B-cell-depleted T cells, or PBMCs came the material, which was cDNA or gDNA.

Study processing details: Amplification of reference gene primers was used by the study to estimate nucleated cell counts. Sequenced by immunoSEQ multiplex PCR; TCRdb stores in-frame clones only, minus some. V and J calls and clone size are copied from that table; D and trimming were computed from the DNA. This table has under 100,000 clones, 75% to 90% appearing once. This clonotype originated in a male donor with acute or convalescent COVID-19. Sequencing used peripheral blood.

The CDR3 DNA reads TGTGCCAGCAGCTTCGGCGGTTCCGGGGAGCTGTTTTTT. It encodes CASSFGGSGELFF. This chain links TRBV7-9 with TRBJ2-2; D uncertain. The CDR3 contains 13 residues. CDR1 SEHNR and CDR2 FQNEAQ come from the germline V gene (reference sequence). The V gene lost 3 bases and the J gene lost 6 bases, with 8 bases spanning the gap.